The 18 T cell receptor beta chains below come from one sample, sequenced in a study of cytomegalovirus exposure and HLA in healthy donors. Primers: 60 Vbeta forward and 13 Jbeta reverse. The table came from immunoSEQ multiplex PCR; TCRdb's copy has only in-frame clones and leaves some out. The sample lists 95,000 to 120,000 clones; 60% to 80% were seen once. Sequencing used PBMCs. Receptors were obtained from a woman in her 30s in good health and CMV-seropositive.

This clone came up a few times. This chain connects TRBV11-3 to TRBJ1-3; TRBD1 matches 7 bases. Germline V gene lookup returns CDR1 SGHNT and CDR2 YENEEA. The CDR3 length is 16 residues. J gave up 1 base and V 5 bases, and 8 bases lay outside the gene matches. The CDR3, as DNA: TGTGCCAGCAGCGGCCCCGGGACAGAATCTGGAAACACCATATATTTT. Protein sequence: CASSGPGTESGNTIYF.

CDR3 nucleotides: TGTGCCAGCAGTGCCGGGACAGGGGGCAACACTGAAGCTTTCTTT. Residues: CASSAGTGGNTEAFF. The V call is TRBV6-4, the J call TRBJ1-1; 12 nucleotides agree with TRBD1. After removal of 4 bases from V and 2 bases from J, the junction contained 2 bases not matched to a gene. The CDR3 is 15 amino acids. Germline V lookup: CDR1 MRHNA, CDR2 SNTAGT.

The chain combines TRBV4-1 with TRBJ2-7, with D perhaps matching TRBD1 (6 bases). The germline V and J ends were trimmed by 0 bases and 3 bases, with 15 bases remaining between them. Germline lookup yields CDR1 MGHRA and CDR2 YSYEKL. The CDR3 extends over 16 amino acids. This CDR3 reads CASSQDVGAPYYEQYF. The CDR3 coding sequence is TGCGCCAGCAGCCAAGATGTGGGGGCGCCTTACTACGAGCAGTACTTC.

This rearrangement joins TRBV12-5 to TRBJ1-4, with D perhaps matching TRBD1 (6 bases). The germline CDR1 and CDR2 sequences are LGHNT and FRNRAP. V shed 0 bases and J shed 11 bases, with 19 bases lying between them. CDR3 size: 16 residues. The CDR3 region has the DNA TGTGCTAGTGGTTTGGTACTGGGGGACACCGCCGAGAAACTGTTTTTT. Translating it yields CASGLVLGDTAEKLFF.

The chain has TRBV4-1 and TRBJ1-1; D remains unclear. Trimming removed 2 bases at V and 1 base at J, with 8 bases between. The CDR3 is 14 residues long. Germline V gene sequence: CDR1 MGHRA, CDR2 YSYEKL. CDR3 in amino acids: CASSQSERNTEAFF. CDR3 nucleotides: TGCGCCAGCAGCCAATCAGAAAGGAACACTGAAGCTTTCTTT.

Written as DNA, the CDR3 is TGTGCCAGCAGTGGCAACGGGGAGGGGGCCTACGAGCAGTACTTC. Its translation: CASSGNGEGAYEQYF. V and J are TRBV9 and TRBJ2-7, with D possibly TRBD2 on 7 matching bases. The germline CDR1 and CDR2 sequences are SGDLS and YYNGEE. The CDR3 has 15 amino acids. The V end was cut by 5 bases, the J end by 2 bases, with 17 bases between. Full variable domain (missing parts from reference TRBV9 and TRBJ2-7): DSGVTQTPKHLITATGQRVTLRCSPRSGDLSVYWYQQSLDQGLQFLIQYYNGEERAKGNILERFSAQQFPDLHSELNLSSLELGDSALYFCASSGNGEGAYEQYFGPGTRLTVT.

The chain couples TRBV2 to TRBJ1-4; 8 positions agree with TRBD1. Germline values: CDR1 SNHLY, CDR2 FYNNEI. The CDR3 covers 14 residues. V was clipped by 4 bases and J by 6 bases; unmatched bases: 4. The CDR3 reads CASSGGTGHEKLFF. For the CDR3, the DNA is TGTGCCAGCAGTGGGGGGACAGGTCATGAAAAACTGTTTTTT.

As to this clone: Other DNA sequences in the sample encode the same CDR3. V is TRBV6-1 and J is TRBJ1-2, with a possible D match to TRBD1 (5 bases). This CDR3 has 14 amino acids. V was trimmed by 6 bases and J by 3 bases, leaving 14 bases between them. Germline V CDR1 and CDR2: MNHNS, SASEGT. The CDR3, as DNA: TGTGCCAGCAGCAAACAGGCGAATTACTATGGCTACACCTTC. Translation: CASSKQANYYGYTF.

The V call is TRBV5-4, the J call TRBJ2-7; TRBD1 matches at 10 bases. Germline V gene data show CDR1 as SGHNT and CDR2 as YYREEE (reference sequence). The trim removed 4 bases at V and 2 bases at J, leaving 6 bases unmatched. The CDR3 is made up of 15 amino acids. The CDR3 loop is CASSLRTGGTYEQYF. The CDR3 DNA reads TGTGCCAGCAGCCTTCGGACAGGGGGGACCTACGAGCAGTACTTC.

This clone was counted a single time. J is TRBJ2-1 and V is TRBV30; D perhaps matches TRBD2 (7 bases). The ends were cut back, 4 bases at V and 3 bases at J, with 16 bases in the middle. Germline V gene data show CDR1 as GTSNPN and CDR2 as SVGIG (reference sequence). The CDR3 extends over 15 amino acids. Written as DNA, the CDR3 is TGTGCCTGGACCTGGGGGGGCCAGAACTACAATGAGCAGTTCTTC. Translated: CAWTWGGQNYNEQFF.

V gene TRBV19 combines with J gene TRBJ1-4, with D hard to call. This CDR3 is 15 amino acids long. Per the germline V gene, CDR1 is LNHDA and CDR2 is SQIVND (reference sequence). V lost 3 bases, J lost 3 bases, and 11 bases lay in between. In DNA, the CDR3 is TGTGCCAGTAGTATTTGGCGGGCCGCTAATGAAAAACTGTTTTTT. It codes for CASSIWRAANEKLFF. The full variable domain, in which reference TRBV19 and TRBJ1-4 provide the parts outside the CDR3, is DGGITQSPKYLFRKEGQNVTLSCEQNLNHDAMYWYRQDPGQGLRLIYYSQIVNDFQKGDIAEGYSVSREKKESFPLTVTSAQKNPTAFYLCASSIWRAANEKLFFGSGTQLSVL.

The rearrangement uses TRBV30 and TRBJ1-2; D call uncertain. Germline V gene data show CDR1 as GTSNPN and CDR2 as SVGIG (reference sequence). Trimming cost V 5 bases and J 4 bases, with 20 bases left between them. This CDR3 comprises 15 residues. CDR3 nucleotides: TGTGCCTGGGGTCTAATGGGCCCGAACCCCTATGGCTACACCTTC. Translated, it gives CAWGLMGPNPYGYTF.

The chain couples TRBV18 to TRBJ2-5, with TRBD1 matching over 9 bases. Germline V gives CDR1 KGHSH, CDR2 LQKENI. This CDR3 is built from 14 residues. J lost 4 bases, V lost 3 bases, and 3 bases had no gene match. The CDR3 loop is CASSPGTGTETQYF. The CDR3 DNA reads as TGTGCCAGCTCACCTGGGACAGGGACAGAGACCCAGTACTTC.

The chain employs TRBV25-1 and TRBJ2-3; TRBD2 aligns across 13 bases. CDR3 length: 16 amino acids. J was trimmed by 2 bases and V by 7 bases; bases with no gene match: 6. CDR1 is MGHDK, CDR2 SYGVNS, per germline. The CDR3 is CASTRTSGSITDTQYF. CDR3 in DNA: TGTGCCAGCACTAGGACTAGCGGGAGTATCACAGATACGCAGTATTTT.

The V gene is TRBV6-1, the J gene TRBJ1-2, with 10 nucleotides matching TRBD1. The J segment lost 3 bases and the V segment lost 5 bases, leaving 9 bases of the junction unmatched. CDR1 is MNHNS, CDR2 SASEGT, per germline. This CDR3 contains 16 residues. CDR3 sequence (DNA): TGTGCCAGCAGTCAAGACAGGGGGCTTTTTCACTATGGCTACACCTTC. Translating gives CASSQDRGLFHYGYTF.

About this clone itself: The junction departs from the called germline gene at one end, perhaps through a read error. The chain couples TRBV16 to TRBJ2-7; D perhaps matches TRBD1 (5 bases). Germline CDR1 reads KGHSY; CDR2 reads FQNENV. The CDR3 contains 11 residues. CDR3 protein: CASSQEGVMDF. The CDR3 DNA reads as TGTGCCAGCAGCCAAGAAGGGGTGATGGACTTC.

The chain couples TRBV5-1 to TRBJ2-2, with TRBD1 as a possible D gene (6 bases). The CDR3 totals 17 residues. Trimming removed 4 bases from V and 5 bases from J, with 21 bases in between. Germline values: CDR1 SGHRS, CDR2 YFSETQ. CDR3 DNA: TGCGCCAGCAGCCCCAAATTAGGCCTACAGGGTACCGGGGAGCTGTTTTTT. Its translation is CASSPKLGLQGTGELFF.

V is TRBV5-1 and J is TRBJ2-7; 7 bases line up with TRBD1. Trimming removed 3 bases from V and 7 bases from J; junction bases left unmatched: 10. CDR1 SGHRS and CDR2 YFSETQ come from the germline V gene. The CDR3 length is 14 residues. CDR3 in DNA: TGCGCCAGCAGCTCACTTGACAGGGTGGGGGAGCAGTACTTC. It codes for CASSSLDRVGEQYF. Together with reference TRBV5-1 and TRBJ2-7, the CDR3 gives the full variable domain: KAGVTQTPRYLIKTRGQQVTLSCSPISGHRSVSWYQQTPGQGLQFLFEYFSETQRNKGNFPGRFSGRQFSNSRSEMNVSTLELGDSALYLCASSSLDRVGEQYFGPGTRLTVT.